The 10 T cell receptor beta chains below all came from one sample that was sequenced in a study of CD8 T cells in Susac syndrome (dated by TCRdb to the late 2010s). Library prep was done by the immunoSEQ multiplex PCR assay. RNA was extracted using the RNeasy kit, and roughly 0.45 to 1 ug of the RNA was reverse transcribed with random hexamers. TCRdb ran its own pipeline on the public reads, namely fastp trimming at Q25 and MiXCR clone calling, and kept in-frame beta chains. Duplicate CDR3 protein sequences are folded into a single record with the most common DNA and genes. The table for this sample lists roughly 160,000 distinct CDR3 sequences; 90% to 96% of them were counted only once. The leading ten clones occupy 0.1% to 0.15% of the sample. The sequencing input was CD4+ T cells from PBMCs. Receptor source: a human donor with Susac syndrome.

The V gene is TRBV29-1, the J gene TRBJ1-4; 10 positions match TRBD1. V was clipped by 7 bases and J by 6 bases; unmatched bases: 11. This CDR3 spans 15 amino acids. The germline V gene encodes CDR1 SQVTM and CDR2 ANQGSEA. The CDR3 DNA reads TGCAGCGGGCAGGAGACAGGGGGCAGACATGAAAAACTGTTTTTT. It is translated as CSGQETGGRHEKLFF.

The V and J genes are TRBV9 and TRBJ1-2, with D unresolved. Per the germline V gene, CDR1 is SGDLS and CDR2 is YYNGEE. This CDR3 has 13 residues. V was clipped by 1 base and J by 4 bases, with 8 bases between them. CDR3 loop: CASSVPGTYGYTF. DNA of the CDR3: TGTGCCAGCAGCGTACCAGGAACCTATGGCTACACCTTC.

V is TRBV9 and J is TRBJ1-1; D gene ambiguous. Looked up from germline, CDR1 is SGDLS and CDR2 is YYNGEE. V gave up 0 bases and J gave up 6 bases, with 12 bases separating them. The CDR3 has 14 residues. CDR3 amino acids: CASSVATEGAEAFF. The CDR3 DNA sequence: TGTGCCAGCAGCGTAGCCACCGAGGGCGCTGAAGCTTTCTTT.

This chain connects TRBV7-2 to TRBJ2-7; D not resolved. Trimming left V 1 base short and J 4 bases short, with 14 bases between. The CDR3 sequence is 15 residues long. Germline CDR1 and CDR2: SGHTA and FQGNSA. CDR3 region: CASSLEGGIGYEQYF. CDR3 DNA: TGTGCCAGCAGCTTAGAAGGCGGAATTGGTTACGAGCAGTACTTC.

CDR3 sequence: CASSLVGQVPNEQFF. The CDR3, as DNA: TGCGCCAGCAGCTTGGTGGGACAGGTGCCTAATGAGCAGTTCTTC. The gene calls are TRBV5-1 and TRBJ2-1; 8 positions match TRBD1. The CDR3 is made up of 15 amino acids. Germline values: CDR1 SGHRS, CDR2 YFSETQ. V was clipped by 0 bases and J by 7 bases; unmatched bases: 6.

This rearrangement joins TRBV18 to TRBJ1-1, with D possibly matching TRBD1 (5 bases). The germline CDR1 and CDR2 sequences are KGHSH and LQKENI. The CDR3 totals 13 residues. V lost 3 bases, J lost 5 bases, and 10 bases lay in between. The CDR3 bases are TGTGCCAGCTCACCTCTAGGGGCAACTGAAGCTTTCTTT. This encodes CASSPLGATEAFF.

V usage is TRBV29-1 and J usage is TRBJ2-5; 8 nucleotides match TRBD2. CDR1 is SQVTM, CDR2 ANQGSEA, per germline. This CDR3 comprises 13 residues. With 6 bases clipped from V and 5 bases from J, the junction kept 8 bases outside the gene matches. CDR3 sequence: CSVALAVTETQYF. Written as DNA, the CDR3 is TGCAGCGTCGCACTAGCGGTGACGGAGACCCAGTACTTC.

This clonotype was detected once. The chain links TRBV20-1 to TRBJ2-1; 10 bases agree with TRBD2. The CDR3 spans 15 residues. Germline CDR1 is DFQATT and CDR2 is SNEGSKA (reference sequence). Unmatched junction bases numbered 9, after V lost 5 bases and J lost 5 bases. The DNA of the CDR3 is TGCAGTGCTCGCCTAGCGGGAGTGTCCCACAATGAGCAGTTCTTC. This sequence encodes CSARLAGVSHNEQFF.

This chain links TRBV29-1 with TRBJ2-1; 7 bases match TRBD2. The V gene's germline CDR1 is SQVTM and CDR2 ANQGSEA. The junction had 5 bases not matched to a gene; V was cut back by 6 bases and J by 6 bases. The CDR3 contains 12 residues. CDR3 sequence (DNA): TGCAGCGTGGGGGGAGGGACCAATGAGCAGTTCTTC. As protein: CSVGGGTNEQFF.

The chain couples TRBV7-2 to TRBJ2-1, with 14 nucleotides matching TRBD2. CDR1 and CDR2 (germline): SGHTA, FQGNSA. The CDR3 loop spans 15 amino acids. V was clipped by 5 bases and J by 9 bases; unmatched bases: 6. The CDR3 DNA reads as TGTGCCAGCAGCCCACCGACTAGCGGGGGGGTTGAGCAGTTCTTC. Residues: CASSPPTSGGVEQFF.